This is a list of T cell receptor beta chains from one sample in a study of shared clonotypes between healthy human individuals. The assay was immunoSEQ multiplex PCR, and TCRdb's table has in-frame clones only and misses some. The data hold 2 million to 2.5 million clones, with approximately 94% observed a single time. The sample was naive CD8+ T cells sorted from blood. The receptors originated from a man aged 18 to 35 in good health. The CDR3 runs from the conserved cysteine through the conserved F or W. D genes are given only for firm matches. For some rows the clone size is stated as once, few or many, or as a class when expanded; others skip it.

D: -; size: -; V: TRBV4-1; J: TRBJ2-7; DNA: TGCGCCAGCAGCCAGGGGCCCAAAGAGCGGAAAACCTACGAGCAGTACTTC; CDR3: CASSQGPKERKTYEQYF
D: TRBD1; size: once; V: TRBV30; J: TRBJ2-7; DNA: TGTGCCTGGAACCTAATGGGACAGGGGGAATTCTACGAGCAGTACTTC; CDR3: CAWNLMGQGEFYEQYF
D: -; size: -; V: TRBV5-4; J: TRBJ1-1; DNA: TGTGCCAGCAGCCCGGAGGGTCGCACCCAGGAGGCTTTCTTT; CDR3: CASSPEGRTQEAFF
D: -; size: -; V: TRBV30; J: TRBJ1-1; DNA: TGTGCCTGGACCACCCAGGGGATAACAGTGAACACTGAAGCTTTCTTT; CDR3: CAWTTQGITVNTEAFF
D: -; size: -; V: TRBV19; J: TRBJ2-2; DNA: TGTGCCAGTGCCCAAGTGGCCCTTGACACCGGGGAGCTGTTTTTT; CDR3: CASAQVALDTGELFF
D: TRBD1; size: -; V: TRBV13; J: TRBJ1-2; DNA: TGTGCCAGCAGCTCAGAGGGGGCTCGCTATGGCTACACCTTC; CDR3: CASSSEGARYGYTF
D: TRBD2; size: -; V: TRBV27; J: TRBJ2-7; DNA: TGTGCCAGCAGTACCATAGCGGGGGACGCCTACGAGCAGTACTTC; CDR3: CASSTIAGDAYEQYF
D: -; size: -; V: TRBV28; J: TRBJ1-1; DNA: TGTGCCAGCAGTTTGACCCCAGGGAGGGGTATGAACACTGAAGCTTTCTTT; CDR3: CASSLTPGRGMNTEAFF
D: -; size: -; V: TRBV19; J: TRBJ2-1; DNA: TGTGCCAGTAGTAGTCTAGCGCCTTCAACCTACAATGAGCAGTTCTTC; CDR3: CASSSLAPSTYNEQFF
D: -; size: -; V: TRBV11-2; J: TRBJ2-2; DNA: TGTGCCAGCACTTCTAACACCGGGGAGCTGTTTTTT; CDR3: CASTSNTGELFF
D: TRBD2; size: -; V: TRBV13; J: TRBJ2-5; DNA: TGTGCCAGCACCCTAGCGGGAGGGGGAGAGACCCAGTACTTC; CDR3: CASTLAGGGETQYF
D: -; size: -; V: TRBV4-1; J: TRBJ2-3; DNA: TGCGCCAGCAGCCAAGTGGGGGCAGGGGCGCAGGATACGCAGTATTTT; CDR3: CASSQVGAGAQDTQYF
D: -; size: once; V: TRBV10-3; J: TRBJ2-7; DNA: TGTGCCATCAGTGAGACGGATAACCCCTACGAGCAGTACTTC; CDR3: CAISETDNPYEQYF
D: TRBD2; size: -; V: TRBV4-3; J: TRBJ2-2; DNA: TGCGCCAGCAGCCAAGATATATCGGGACTAGCAAACACCGGGGAGCTGTTTTTT; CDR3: CASSQDISGLANTGELFF
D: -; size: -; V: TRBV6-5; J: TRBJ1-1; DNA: TGTGCCAGCAGTCCCGCCTTCAAGAACACTGAAGCTTTCTTT; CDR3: CASSPAFKNTEAFF
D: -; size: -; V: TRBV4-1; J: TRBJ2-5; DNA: TGCGCCAGCAGCCAAGATCCCCAGTGGGGAGAAGAGACCCAGTACTTC; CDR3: CASSQDPQWGEETQYF
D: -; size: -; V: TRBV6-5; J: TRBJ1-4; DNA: TGTGCCAGCAGGGGGTGGGGCGGTCTCTATGAAAAACTGTTTTTT; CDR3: CASRGWGGLYEKLFF
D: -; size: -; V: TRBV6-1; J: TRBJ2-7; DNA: TGTACAAGCGGTAAGGGAATGAAGTACGAGCAGTACTTC; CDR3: CTSGKGMKYEQYF
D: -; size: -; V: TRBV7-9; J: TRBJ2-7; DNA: TGTGCCAGCAGCTTGAACAGGGACTACGAGCAGTACTTC; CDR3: CASSLNRDYEQYF
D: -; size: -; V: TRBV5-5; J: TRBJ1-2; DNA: TGTGCCAGCAGCTTGCTCTGGGAACCACCACTAAACTATGGCTACACCTTC; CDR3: CASSLLWEPPLNYGYTF
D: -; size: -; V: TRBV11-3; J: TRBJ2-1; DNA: TGTGCCAGCAGCTTTACTCTCTACAATGAGCAGTTCTTC; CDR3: CASSFTLYNEQFF
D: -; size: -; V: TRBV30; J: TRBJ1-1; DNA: TGTGCCTGGAGCCTGGAGGCAGGGTGGAACACTGAAGCTTTCTTT; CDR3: CAWSLEAGWNTEAFF
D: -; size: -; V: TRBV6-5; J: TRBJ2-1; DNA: TGTGCCAGCACCAGACCGGATTACAATGAGCAGTTCTTC; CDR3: CASTRPDYNEQFF
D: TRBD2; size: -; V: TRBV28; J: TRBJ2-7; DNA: TGTGCCAGCACCCCGAACAGCGGGATTTCCTACGAGCAGTACTTC; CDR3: CASTPNSGISYEQYF
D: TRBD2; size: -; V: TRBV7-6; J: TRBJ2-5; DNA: TGTGCCAGCAGCTCTGGACTAGCGGTGGTCCAAGAGACCCAGTACTTC; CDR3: CASSSGLAVVQETQYF
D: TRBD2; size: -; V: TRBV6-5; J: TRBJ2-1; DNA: TGTGCCAGCAGTTACTCGCGGACTAGCGGGTCTGAGCAGTTCTTC; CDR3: CASSYSRTSGSEQFF
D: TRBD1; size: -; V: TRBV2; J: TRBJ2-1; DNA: TGTGCCAGCAGTGATATCGGACAGGGCCCCCTCCTTGAGCAGTTCTTC; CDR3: CASSDIGQGPLLEQFF
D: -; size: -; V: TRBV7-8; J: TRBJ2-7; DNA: TGTGCCAGCAGCAACTTTGATTGGGGCTACGAGCAGTACTTC; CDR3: CASSNFDWGYEQYF
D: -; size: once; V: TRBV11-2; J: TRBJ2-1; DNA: TGTGCCAGCAGCTTAGAGGGGCAGAGCTCCTACAATGAGCAGTTCTTC; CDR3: CASSLEGQSSYNEQFF
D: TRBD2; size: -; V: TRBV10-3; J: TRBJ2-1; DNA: TGTGCCATCAGTGCCGAGACTAGCGGAAATTACAATGAGCAGTTCTTC; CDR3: CAISAETSGNYNEQFF
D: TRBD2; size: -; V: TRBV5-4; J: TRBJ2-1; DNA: TGTGCCAGCAGCTTGGACGGGAGGGCCTACAATGAGCAGTTCTTC; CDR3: CASSLDGRAYNEQFF
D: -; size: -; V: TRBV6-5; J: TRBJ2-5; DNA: TGTGCCAGCAGGCCAACAGGGTCTCCCCAAGAGACCCAGTACTTC; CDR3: CASRPTGSPQETQYF
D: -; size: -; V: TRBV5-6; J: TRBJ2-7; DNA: TGTGCCAGCAGATCGACAGGAAGCTACGAGCAGTACTTC; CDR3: CASRSTGSYEQYF
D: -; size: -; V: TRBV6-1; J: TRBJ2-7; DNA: TGTGCCAGCAGTGAATATTGGGTCTACGAGCAGTACTTC; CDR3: CASSEYWVYEQYF
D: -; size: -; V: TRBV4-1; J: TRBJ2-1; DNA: TGCGCCAGCAGCCAAGATCCGGGGGGCAACTCCTACAATGAGCAGTTCTTC; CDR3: CASSQDPGGNSYNEQFF